The present TCR beta chain was sequenced within a study of identical twins. Each CDR3 protein gets one entry after TCRdb re-called the 5' RACE reads with MiXCR. The sample has about 730,000 distinct CDR3 sequences, 21% seen once. CDR1 is SEHNR, CDR2 FQNEAQ, per germline (reference sequence). This CDR3 is 12 amino acids long. The same sample was also used in a study of T cells expressing NK-cell markers. As that study records: Source material for TCR beta repertoires consisted of sorted CD3+CD56+NKG2C+, CD3+CD56+NKG2C- and CD3+CD56-NKG2C+ T cells. The study sequenced eight donors, seven HCMV-seropositive and one seronegative. More than 5 of the donors carried dominant NKG2C+ clonotypes that took up roughly 1.0-8% of their CD8+ T cells.

The rearrangement uses TRBV7-9 and TRBJ2-1; no clear D. Material for sequencing was PBMCs. The sequence was collected from a woman younger than 30 in good health. The CDR3 DNA is TGTGCAATAAATTCGAAGTACAATGAGCAGTTCTTC. Its protein is CAINSKYNEQFF.